This T cell receptor (beta chain) appears in the sequencing data of a study of T cell responses to AZD1222 COVID-19 vaccine. A note on this clone: Its specificity is unknown.

General study findings and limits: The study reported that nearly half of spike-specific TCRs target unmutated variant regions. Among the donors, most were white British and more were female, and clonal diversity was possibly underestimated. There were vaccine-associated CD4 TCRs across spike, dominant at 160-218 and 743-854. Just a handful of AZD1222 recipients tested seropositive at baseline.

TCRdb's copy holds only in-frame clones and misses some; the assay was immunoSEQ multiplex PCR. Of some 130,000 clones detected, about nine tenths appear once; the ten largest clones hold 6.9%. This clonotype was sampled from an adult in good health. The material was peripheral blood, obtained on day 0 of AZD1222 vaccination.

The CDR3, as DNA: TGTGCCAGCATTGGGGGCAACTATGGCTACACCTTC. Translated, it gives CASIGGNYGYTF. This chain links TRBV7-2 with TRBJ1-2; D is possibly TRBD1 (6 bases). Germline CDR1 and CDR2: SGHTA and FQGNSA. Trimming left V 7 bases short and J 2 bases short, with 8 bases between. The CDR3 runs 12 residues.